The 17 T cell receptor beta chains below come from one sample, sequenced in a study of T cell repertoires in cytomegalovirus infection. Each CDR3 protein gets one entry after TCRdb re-called the reads with MiXCR. The data hold around 550,000 distinct CDR3 sequences, with about a quarter observed a single time. What was sequenced was PBMCs. All receptors derive from a human donor in good health (CMV status not recorded). Some clones in this sample may be carry-over from other donors' samples.

This clonotype was seen a few times. The rearrangement uses TRBV6-2 or TRBV6-3 and TRBJ2-2, with D possibly matching TRBD1 (5 bases). Between the trimmed V and J ends, which lost 5 bases and 0 bases, there was a span of 13 bases. The V gene's germline CDR1 is MNHEY and CDR2 SVGEGT. This CDR3 is built from 16 residues. The CDR3 DNA follows: TGTGCCAGCAGTAAAGACAGTAGCCCGAACACCGGGGAGCTGTTTTTT. This translates into CASSKDSSPNTGELFF.

The rearrangement joins TRBV14 to TRBJ2-5, with a possible D match to TRBD2 (6 bases). V lost 4 bases, J lost 5 bases, and 14 bases lay in between. Germline CDR1 is SGHDN and CDR2 is FVKESK. This CDR3 comprises 14 residues. The CDR3 spells CASSLFEGGETQYF. The CDR3, as DNA: TGTGCCAGCAGCCTGTTCGAAGGAGGGGAGACCCAGTACTTC.

There are a few counts of this clonotype. The chain has TRBV28 and TRBJ1-2, with D tentatively TRBD1 (5 bases). Trimming removed 6 bases at V and 3 bases at J, with 14 bases between. Germline V gene lookup returns CDR1 MDHEN and CDR2 SYDVKM. There are 14 residues in the CDR3. CDR3 amino acids: CASSQDNVDYGYTF. For the CDR3, the DNA is TGTGCCAGCAGCCAGGACAACGTCGACTATGGCTACACCTTC.

Many counts were recorded for this clonotype. This chain joins TRBV7-2 and TRBJ2-5; TRBD2 matches at 10 bases. The CDR3 is 16 residues long. V gave up 5 bases and J gave up 4 bases; unmatched junction bases: 10. CDR1 SGHTA and CDR2 FQGNSA come from the germline V gene. The DNA for the CDR3 is TGTGCCAGCAGCCCTAGGAGCGGGAGGGCCTTAGAGACCCAGTACTTC. Its protein product is CASSPRSGRALETQYF.

This clonotype was recorded at least ten times. This sequence joins TRBV4-1 and TRBJ1-1, with D perhaps TRBD1 (5 bases). Trimming shortened V by 0 bases and J by 5 bases, and 10 bases separated the two germline ends. CDR3 size: 14 residues. Looked up from germline, CDR1 is MGHRA and CDR2 is YSYEKL. The CDR3 loop reads CASSQDPRGTEAFF. CDR3 coding DNA: TGCGCCAGCAGCCAAGATCCCCGGGGGACTGAAGCTTTCTTT.

At least ten counts were recorded for this clonotype. CDR3 bases: TGTGCCAGCAGCTCGAATGGACTGGGTTACGAGCAGTTCTTC. Residues: CASSSNGLGYEQFF. The J gene is TRBJ2-1, the V gene TRBV7-2; tentatively, D is TRBD2 (5 bases). Trimming removed 4 bases from V and 10 bases from J, with 17 bases in between. Germline values: CDR1 SGHTA, CDR2 FQGNSA. The CDR3 consists of 14 residues.

The J gene is TRBJ1-2, the V gene TRBV7-9; 8 nucleotides agree with TRBD1. The CDR3 sequence is 15 residues long. V lost 3 bases to trimming and J lost 7 bases; unmatched junction nucleotides: 10. CDR1 is SEHNR, CDR2 FQNEAQ, per germline (reference sequence). The CDR3 loop reads CASSFTSGGVGGYTF. CDR3 bases: TGTGCCAGCAGCTTTACGTCAGGGGGCGTAGGTGGCTACACCTTC. The full variable domain, with the rest looked up from reference TRBV7-9 and TRBJ1-2, is DTGVSQNPRHKITKRGQNVTFRCDPISEHNRLYWYRQTLGQGPEFLTYFQNEAQLEKSRLLSDRFSAERPKGSFSTLEIQRTEQGDSAMYLCASSFTSGGVGGYTFGSGTRLTVV.

Only a few counts were recorded for this clonotype. The chain joins TRBV2 to TRBJ2-1; TRBD2 is a possible D gene (6 bases). The CDR3 is 13 residues long. In germline, CDR1 is SNHLY, CDR2 FYNNEI. V gave up 7 bases and J gave up 7 bases, with 14 bases separating them. The CDR3 coding sequence is TGTGCCAGCACTATTCCAGGGAGGAATGAGCAGTTCTTC. Translation: CASTIPGRNEQFF.

This clonotype came up a few times. The chain is built from TRBV5-6 and TRBJ1-3; D call uncertain. The germline CDR1 and CDR2 sequences are SGHDT and YYEEEE. CDR3 size: 16 residues. Trimming stripped 3 bases from V and 4 bases from J, with 17 bases between. CDR3 nucleotide sequence: TGTGCCAGCAGCTACGCGGGATTCATCTCCGGAAACACCATATATTTT. Translating it yields CASSYAGFISGNTIYF.

This clonotype occurred many times. The CDR3 region is CASSLVLGHQFF. The CDR3 DNA reads as TGTGCCAGCAGCTTAGTGTTGGGACATCAGTTCTTC. The gene calls are TRBV7-2 and TRBJ2-1; perhaps TRBD1 as D (6 bases). The CDR3 loop spans 12 amino acids. Germline-derived CDR1 and CDR2 are SGHTA and FQGNSA. V lost 1 base to trimming and J lost 13 bases, with 11 bases between them.

This clonotype showed up just a few times. This chain uses TRBV7-9 with TRBJ2-1; D possibly corresponds to TRBD1 (6 bases). The CDR3 has 16 amino acids. CDR1 and CDR2 (germline): SEHNR, FQNEAQ (reference sequence). V was shortened by 4 bases and J by 1 base, with 14 bases between the two germline ends. The CDR3 DNA reads as TGTGCCAGCAGCTCGACTACAGGGAGTTCCTACAATGAGCAGTTCTTC. Amino acid sequence: CASSSTTGSSYNEQFF.

The chain recombines TRBV7-9 with TRBJ1-1; D might be TRBD1 (6 bases). Germline V gene lookup returns CDR1 SEHNR and CDR2 FQNEAQ (reference sequence). The CDR3 is made up of 15 amino acids. Trimming took 1 base from V and 5 from J, leaving 14 bases between them. The CDR3 sequence is CASSLDRGGRTEAFF. The CDR3 DNA follows: TGTGCCAGCAGCTTAGACCGAGGGGGGAGAACTGAAGCTTTCTTT.

The rearrangement uses TRBV12-3 or TRBV12-4 and TRBJ2-2; D gene unclear. The CDR3 loop spans 15 amino acids. Trimming stripped 5 bases from V and 3 bases from J, with 13 bases between. Here the CDR3 DNA reads TGTGCCAGCAGTCACGTTTCGGAGTACACCGGGGAGCTGTTTTTT. This translates into CASSHVSEYTGELFF.

This clonotype has only a few counts. This chain joins TRBV29-1 and TRBJ1-2; 9 bases fit TRBD1. The V gene's germline CDR1 is SQVTM and CDR2 ANQGSEA. The CDR3 totals 14 residues. The trim removed 4 bases at V and 6 bases at J, leaving 9 bases unmatched. The CDR3 DNA reads TGCAGCGTTGGATCCGGGACAGGGCTCAATGGCTACACCTTC. It is translated as CSVGSGTGLNGYTF.

The chain couples TRBV6-5 to TRBJ1-2, with TRBD1 matching 9 bases. CDR1 and CDR2 from the germline V gene are MNHEY and SVGAGI. The junction had 1 base not matched to a gene; V was cut back by 8 bases and J by 6 bases. CDR3 length: 11 residues. DNA for the CDR3: TGTGCCAGCGGACAGGGGAATGGCTACACCTTC. It codes for CASGQGNGYTF.

The chain carries TRBV6-5 and TRBJ2-2; D unresolved. The CDR3 spans 17 residues. Germline CDR1 and CDR2: MNHEY and SVGAGI. Deletions cut 0 bases from V and 2 bases from J, with 13 bases between. CDR3: CASSYSRRSYNTGELFF. The CDR3 DNA reads TGTGCCAGCAGTTACTCGAGACGGTCCTACAACACCGGGGAGCTGTTTTTT.

The CDR3 reads CASARLASTDTQYF. The CDR3 DNA is TGTGCCAGCGCACGACTGGCTAGCACAGATACGCAGTATTTT. V usage is TRBV12-3 or TRBV12-4 and J usage is TRBJ2-3; the D is unclear. CDR3 length: 14 amino acids. Trimming removed 8 bases at V and 0 bases at J, with 12 bases between.